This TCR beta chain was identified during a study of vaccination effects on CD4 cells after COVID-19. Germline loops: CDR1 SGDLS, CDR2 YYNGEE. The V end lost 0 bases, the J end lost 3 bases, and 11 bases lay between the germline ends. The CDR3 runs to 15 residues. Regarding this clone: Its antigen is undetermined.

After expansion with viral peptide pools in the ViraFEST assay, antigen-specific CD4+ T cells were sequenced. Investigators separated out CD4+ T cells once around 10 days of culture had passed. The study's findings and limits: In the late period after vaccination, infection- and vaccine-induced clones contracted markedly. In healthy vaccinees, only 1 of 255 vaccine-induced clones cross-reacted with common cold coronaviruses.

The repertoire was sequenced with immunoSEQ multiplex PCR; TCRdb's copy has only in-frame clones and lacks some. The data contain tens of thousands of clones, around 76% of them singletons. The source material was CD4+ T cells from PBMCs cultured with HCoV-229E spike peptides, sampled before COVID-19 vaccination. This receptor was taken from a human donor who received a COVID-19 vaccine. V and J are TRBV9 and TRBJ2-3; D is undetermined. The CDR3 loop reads CASSVARTRTDTQYF. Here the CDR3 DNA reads TGTGCCAGCAGCGTAGCCCGTACAAGGACAGATACGCAGTATTTT.